A selection of T cell receptor beta chains follows, all from one sample in a study of blood T cell repertoires in COVID-19. Generated by immunoSEQ multiplex PCR, the TCRdb table keeps only in-frame clones and is missing some. The sample lists 200,000 to 250,000 clones; approximately 81% were seen once. The source material was peripheral blood. Every receptor here comes from a man aged 35 to 55 with acute or convalescent COVID-19. CDR3s leave out the opening cysteine and the closing phenylalanine or tryptophan. The D gene is left open where the match is weak.

d_gene: -; len: 13; v_gene: TRBV11-3; CDR3aa: ASSLDRGAYYEQY
d_gene: -; len: 11; v_gene: TRBV30; CDR3aa: AWSFWQNEKLF
d_gene: TRBD1; len: 11; v_gene: TRBV7-3; CDR3aa: ASSTSGTGAST
d_gene: -; len: 13; v_gene: TRBV2; CDR3aa: ASSPQGIPAPEAF
d_gene: TRBD2; len: 15; v_gene: TRBV5-1; CDR3aa: ASSLKTSGGLGETQY
d_gene: -; len: 14; v_gene: TRBV19; CDR3aa: ASSIVAELKRDEQF
d_gene: TRBD1; len: 12; v_gene: TRBV15; CDR3aa: ATSSTGEWNTIY
d_gene: TRBD1; len: 12; v_gene: TRBV5-6; CDR3aa: ASSPGQGGYEQY
d_gene: -; len: 11; v_gene: TRBV6-1; CDR3aa: ASSESAGTEAF
d_gene: TRBD1; len: 12; v_gene: TRBV30; CDR3aa: AWSRGRETDTQY
d_gene: TRBD1; len: 12; v_gene: TRBV2; CDR3aa: ASSGDRGIDEQF
d_gene: -; len: 12; v_gene: TRBV18; CDR3aa: ASSPLSTNTEAF
d_gene: -; len: 15; v_gene: TRBV4-2; CDR3aa: ASSQDLGPKGGETQY
d_gene: TRBD1; len: 13; v_gene: TRBV18; CDR3aa: ASSSQGPSNQPQH
d_gene: -; len: 11; v_gene: TRBV7-3; CDR3aa: ASSLGGTETQY
d_gene: -; len: 12; v_gene: TRBV6-2/TRBV6-3; CDR3aa: ASSYSDPLYEQY
d_gene: -; len: 11; v_gene: TRBV27; CDR3aa: ASSSRHRYEQY
d_gene: TRBD2; len: 14; v_gene: TRBV2; CDR3aa: ASSVGLAGKLYEQY
d_gene: -; len: 12; v_gene: TRBV7-2; CDR3aa: ASSPGLKNTEAF
d_gene: TRBD2; len: 17; v_gene: TRBV4-1; CDR3aa: ASSQEGPSGGASTDTQY
d_gene: TRBD1; len: 14; v_gene: TRBV5-6; CDR3aa: ASSSSPGQGFYEQY
d_gene: TRBD1; len: 12; v_gene: TRBV28; CDR3aa: ASSSGTEAYEQY
d_gene: TRBD1; len: 12; v_gene: TRBV9; CDR3aa: ASSGQGLSYGYT
d_gene: TRBD2; len: 14; v_gene: TRBV15; CDR3aa: ATSLRDGGAGDEQF
d_gene: -; len: 13; v_gene: TRBV19; CDR3aa: ASTPPGQSTGELF
d_gene: -; len: 12; v_gene: TRBV5-6; CDR3aa: ASTVQGWNYGYT
d_gene: TRBD1; len: 14; v_gene: TRBV6-6; CDR3aa: ASSYFPGQGGYGYT
d_gene: -; len: 11; v_gene: TRBV2; CDR3aa: ATEENLTGGYT
d_gene: TRBD1; len: 11; v_gene: TRBV18; CDR3aa: ASSAGQGLGYT
d_gene: TRBD1; len: 15; v_gene: TRBV5-1; CDR3aa: ASSSTTSGQSAEGYT
d_gene: -; len: 10; v_gene: TRBV20-1; CDR3aa: SASWRNTEAF
d_gene: -; len: 13; v_gene: TRBV18; CDR3aa: ASSPRRDGSYEQY
d_gene: -; len: 12; v_gene: TRBV6-1; CDR3aa: ASSEILHRETIY
d_gene: -; len: 12; v_gene: TRBV29-1; CDR3aa: SVERRGQYNEQF
d_gene: -; len: 9; v_gene: TRBV20-1; CDR3aa: SVKGGTEAF
d_gene: -; len: 13; v_gene: TRBV5-6; CDR3aa: ASSRRGGSNQPQH
d_gene: -; len: 14; v_gene: TRBV28; CDR3aa: ASRGFLAGESDTQY
d_gene: TRBD1; len: 13; v_gene: TRBV2; CDR3aa: ASSPPDRDGPPLH
d_gene: -; len: 11; v_gene: TRBV7-3; CDR3aa: ASSFNGGETQY
d_gene: TRBD1; len: 16; v_gene: TRBV5-1; CDR3aa: ASSLSRGQISMNTEAF
d_gene: TRBD1; len: 16; v_gene: TRBV11-2; CDR3aa: ASSPPDRRQGLGNTIY
d_gene: -; len: 12; v_gene: TRBV7-9; CDR3aa: ASSLNYGGAIQY